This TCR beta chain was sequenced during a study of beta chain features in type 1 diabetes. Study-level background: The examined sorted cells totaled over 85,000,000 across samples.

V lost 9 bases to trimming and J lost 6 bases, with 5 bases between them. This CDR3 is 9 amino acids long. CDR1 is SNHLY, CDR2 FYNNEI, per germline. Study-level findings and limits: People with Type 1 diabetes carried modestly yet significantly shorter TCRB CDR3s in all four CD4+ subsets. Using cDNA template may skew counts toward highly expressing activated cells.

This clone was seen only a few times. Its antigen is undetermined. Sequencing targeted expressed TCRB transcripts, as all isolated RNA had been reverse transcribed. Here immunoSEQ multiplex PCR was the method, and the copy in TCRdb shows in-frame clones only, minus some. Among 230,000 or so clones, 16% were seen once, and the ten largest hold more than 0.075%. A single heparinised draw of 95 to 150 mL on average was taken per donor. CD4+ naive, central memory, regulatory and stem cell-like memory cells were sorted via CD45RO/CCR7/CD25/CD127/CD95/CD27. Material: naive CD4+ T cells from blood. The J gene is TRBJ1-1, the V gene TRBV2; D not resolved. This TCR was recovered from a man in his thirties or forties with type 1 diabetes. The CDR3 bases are TGTGCCAGATGGTCTGAAGCTTTCTTT. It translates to CARWSEAFF.